This T cell receptor beta chain was retrieved from a study of blood T cell repertoires in COVID-19. Participants were aged roughly 18 to 100 years from some 24 US areas. Clones were read by immunoSEQ multiplex PCR, and TCRdb kept only the in-frame ones, dropping some. Altogether around 300,000 clones are present, about 89% being singletons, with the ten largest covering less than 2%. Germline lookup yields CDR1 SGHRS and CDR2 YFSETQ. The CDR3 extends over 15 amino acids. Trimming removed 2 bases from V and 2 bases from J, with 11 bases in between. Sequenced: PBMCs or T cells enriched from blood (not recorded which). The chain combines TRBV5-1 with TRBJ1-5; D is uncertain. The sequence was obtained from a woman between 35 and 50 years old who had recovered from COVID-19. The CDR3 is CASSLNTDGNQPQHF. CDR3 nucleotides: TGCGCCAGCAGCTTAAACACAGATGGCAATCAGCCCCAGCATTTT.